This T cell receptor beta chain is drawn from a study of blood T cells in healthy people across ages. This CDR3 comprises 15 residues. Germline V gives CDR1 SQVTM, CDR2 ANQGSEA. It was roughly 10 milliliters of peripheral blood that were drawn from each donor. A note on this clonotype: No antigen is known for it. This may arise from a read error, as a much more abundant clone is one base away.

Study observations and caveats: Researchers said unsorted PBMCs prevented a conclusive naive versus antigen-experienced comparison.

PCR was performed a second time for roughly 7 to 11 cycles using a sample-barcoded 5' primer and a J-beta primer mix. Via MiXCR, TCRdb re-called the 5' RACE reads, giving one row per CDR3 protein. This repertoire shows about 670,000 distinct CDR3 sequences, roughly half found once; its top ten account for roughly 14%. The TCR sequence derives from a woman aged 80 or over in good health. The sequenced material came from blood. The chain joins TRBV29-1 to TRBJ2-3; D gene uncertain. The CDR3 nucleotides are TGCAGCGCCCGTAACGGGCTCACCGACACAGATGCGCAGTATTTT. Residues: CSARNGLTDTDAQYF.